This TCR beta chain was captured by sequencing in a study of cytomegalovirus exposure and HLA in healthy donors. Donors in the study were healthy people who gave bone marrow. The CDR3 spans 12 residues. Germline V gene lookup returns CDR1 SNHLY and CDR2 FYNNEI. Trimming cost V 5 bases and J 3 bases, with 7 bases left between them. The PCR employed 60 Vbeta primers together with 13 Jbeta primers. The assay was immunoSEQ multiplex PCR, and TCRdb's table has in-frame clones only and misses some. The sample gives more than 150,000 clones, around 80% of which show up once; about 1.5% is in the top ten. Points from the study as a whole: In a later analysis, TCR beta V- and J-gene trimming was associated with a missense DCLRE1C variant. There were reportedly fewer N-insertions in an Asian-associated ancestry cluster than the approximately 670-donor mean, in a later analysis.

As regards this clone: What it recognizes is unknown.

The receptor was isolated from a man between 18 and 29 years old in good health and CMV-seronegative. Sequencing was performed on PBMCs. The V call is TRBV2, the J call TRBJ1-1, with D unresolved. DNA of the CDR3: TGTGCCAGCAGTTTCGTTGACACTGAAGCTTTCTTT. Translation gives CASSFVDTEAFF.